This T cell receptor beta chain came from a study of T cells after yellow fever vaccination. Study-wide points: Shared CD4/CD8 clonotypes were a small share, likely from convergent recombination. Contaminants from the bulk population, in the form of abundant clonotypes, could be found in FACS-sorted repertoires.

In the case of this clonotype: Its specificity is unknown.

Using its own MiXCR run on the 5' RACE reads, TCRdb lists one record per CDR3 protein. The table includes approximately 510,000 distinct CDR3 sequences, less than 25% detected once. CDR3 length: 13 residues. Looked up from germline, CDR1 is SGHNT and CDR2 is YYREEE (reference sequence). Trimming left V 7 bases short and J 1 base short, with 11 bases between. The V call is TRBV5-4, the J call TRBJ2-5; TRBD2 is a possible D gene (6 bases). The TCR comes from a young man who received the YFV17D yellow fever vaccine. Material: PBMCs, obtained approximately 20 days after the first yellow fever vaccination. CDR3 region: CASGQTSQETQYF. The CDR3 DNA sequence: TGTGCCAGCGGTCAGACTAGCCAAGAGACCCAGTACTTC.